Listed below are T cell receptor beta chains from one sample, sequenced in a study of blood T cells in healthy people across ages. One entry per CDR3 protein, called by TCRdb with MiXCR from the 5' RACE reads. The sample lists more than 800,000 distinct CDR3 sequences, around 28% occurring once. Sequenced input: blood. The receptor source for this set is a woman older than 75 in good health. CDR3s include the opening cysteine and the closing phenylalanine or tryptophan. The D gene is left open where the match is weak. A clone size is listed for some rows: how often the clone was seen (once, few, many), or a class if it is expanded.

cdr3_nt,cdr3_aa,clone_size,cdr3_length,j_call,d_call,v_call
TGTGCCAGCAGCTTAGTGGGGATTTGGCAGTTCTTC,CASSLVGIWQFF,.,12,TRBJ2-1,.,TRBV6-2/TRBV6-3
TGTGCCAGCAGCTCCTTCGCACAGGGGGCCTTACAAGAGACCCAGTACTTC,CASSSFAQGALQETQYF,.,17,TRBJ2-5,TRBD1,TRBV7-2
TGTGCCAGCAGGATCGGCGTGGGGGCCAACGTCCTGACTTTC,CASRIGVGANVLTF,few,14,TRBJ2-6,.,TRBV7-8
TGTGCCAGCAGCACAGGTGACAGGGAAAGCGCAACTAATGAAAAACCGTTTTTT,CASSTGDRESATNEKPFF,.,18,TRBJ1-4,TRBD1,TRBV5-5
TGCAGCGTTATTGCGGGGCTGAACACAGATACGCAGTATTTT,CSVIAGLNTDTQYF,many,14,TRBJ2-3,.,TRBV29-1
TGTGCCACCAGTGATTATGGGAGCGGGCGAGTTAGCACAGATACGCAGTATTTT,CATSDYGSGRVSTDTQYF,many,18,TRBJ2-3,.,TRBV24-1
TGTGCCAGGTCAGGCCCGACGGGTTCACCCCTCCACTTT,CARSGPTGSPLHF,many,13,TRBJ1-6,.,TRBV2
TGTGCCAGCAGCTTAGTCAGGGCTCACGAGCAGTACTTC,CASSLVRAHEQYF,many,13,TRBJ2-7,.,TRBV11-2
TGTGCCAGCAGGAGCTCCTCTGGCAAAAACATTCAGTACTTC,CASRSSSGKNIQYF,few,14,TRBJ2-4,.,TRBV6-2/TRBV6-3
TGTGCCAGCAGCCCCGGGACAGACTACGAGCAGTACTTC,CASSPGTDYEQYF,many,13,TRBJ2-7,TRBD1,TRBV3-1
TGCAGTGCAGCCCGCACAGGGATCTCGCGCAATTCACCCCTCCACTTT,CSAARTGISRNSPLHF,.,16,TRBJ1-6,.,TRBV20-1